This T cell receptor beta chain was identified in a study of blood T cell repertoires in COVID-19. Study details: The study drew acute and convalescent COVID-19 samples from the United States, Italy and Spain. T cells, B-cell-depleted T cells, or PBMCs provided the cDNA or gDNA that served as material.

CDR3 length equals 16 residues. Germline V CDR1 and CDR2: SSHAT, FNYEAQ (reference sequence). Points on this clone: At one end, the junction sequence differs from germline, possibly due to a read error.

In the original workflow: Using reference gene primer amplification, nucleated cell counts were estimated. Clones were sequenced by immunoSEQ multiplex PCR, and TCRdb holds only the in-frame ones, with some missing. From that table come the V and J calls and clone size; the DNA was used to work out D and trimming. The repertoire has around 70,000 clones, 70% to 80% of them found once; the top ten carry approximately 20%. The TCR was taken from a human donor in a cohort sampled during active COVID-19. The sample comprised peripheral blood. The chain is built from TRBV7-7 and TRBJ2-1, with 11 bases fitting TRBD2. This CDR3 reads CASSPGLAGSYNEQFF. In DNA form, the CDR3 reads TGTGCTAGCAGCCCTGGACTAGCGGGCTCCTACAATGAGCAGTTCTTC.